This T cell receptor beta chain was sequenced during a study of blood T cell repertoires in COVID-19. Overall study context: Italy, Spain and the United States were the sources of the convalescent and acute COVID-19 samples. PBMCs, B-cell-depleted T cells, or T cells provided the cDNA or gDNA that made up the material.

CDR1 is PRHDT and CDR2 is FYEKMQ in the germline V gene (reference sequence). V dropped 4 bases and J dropped 4 bases, with 16 bases sitting between them. The CDR3 extends over 15 amino acids. As originally analysed: It was from reference gene primer amplification that nucleated cell counts were estimated. Here immunoSEQ multiplex PCR was the method, and the copy in TCRdb shows in-frame clones only, minus some. The V and J calls and clone size are taken from that table; D and trimming were inferred from the DNA. The top ten hold approximately 11% of the sample, which has about 130,000 clones, 70% to 80% seen once.

The genes are TRBV13 and TRBJ2-5; D is possibly TRBD1 (6 bases). The clonotype was recovered from a man aged 60 to 69 who had recovered from COVID-19. The specimen was peripheral blood. The CDR3 sequence: CASSSTYRVGETQYF. In DNA, the CDR3 is TGTGCCAGCAGCTCCACTTACAGGGTTGGAGAGACCCAGTACTTC. Looking up the rest from reference TRBV13 and TRBJ2-5 gives the full variable domain: AAGVIQSPRHLIKEKRETATLKCYPIPRHDTVYWYQQGPGQDPQFLISFYEKMQSDKGSIPDRFSAQQFSDYHSELNMSSLELGDSALYFCASSSTYRVGETQYFGPGTRLLVL.